This T cell receptor beta chain is drawn from a study of T cells in Graves' hyperthyroidism and ophthalmopathy. Study-level information: Upon initial diagnosis and before any treatment, peripheral blood was collected.

This clonotype has just a few counts. Germline V gene data show CDR1 as MNHNS and CDR2 as SASEGT. There are 14 residues in the CDR3. V shed 4 bases and J 6 bases; nucleotides not matched to a gene: 6. From RNA transcripts, TCR beta CDR3 regions were amplified. The HTBI primer set drove a first-round RT-PCR of the TCR CDR3. TCRdb re-called the multiplex PCR reads through MiXCR, storing one row per CDR3 protein. The table lists some 740,000 distinct CDR3 sequences, 12% to 15% of them singletons. The chain is built from TRBV6-1 and TRBJ1-2; 9 bases line up with TRBD1. This clonotype was sampled from a woman younger than 30 with Graves' hyperthyroidism. The specimen sequenced was blood. Written as DNA, the CDR3 is TGTGCCAGCAGTGCAGAACAGGGGGCGCATGGCTACACCTTC. This encodes CASSAEQGAHGYTF.